This T cell receptor (beta chain) was sequenced in a study of early T cells in non-severe SARS-CoV-2 infection. For the study at large: Bulk RNA isolated from unsorted whole blood underwent sequencing; chains were not paired.

Researchers tagged individual cDNA molecules with unique molecular identifiers. In TCRdb, the 5' RACE reads were re-called with MiXCR into one record per CDR3 protein. Of 30,000 to 35,000 distinct CDR3 sequences listed, approximately 6.3% are singletons. Study-wide results and caveats: There was a bias toward anti-spike CD8 responses in VDJdb matching, which missed private and CD4 specificities.

This clonotype was counted only a few times. Its specificity is unknown. CDR1 MDHEN and CDR2 SYDVKM come from the germline V gene. V dropped 7 bases and J dropped 3; count of bases not matched to a gene: 10. The CDR3 has 15 residues. This chain joins TRBV28 and TRBJ2-7; 9 bases line up with TRBD2. The sample consisted of whole blood. This TCR was recovered from an adult who was a healthcare worker with PCR-confirmed SARS-CoV-2 infection or an uninfected control (not recorded which). CDR3 region: CASKIAGDGYYEQYF. The CDR3 region has the DNA TGTGCCAGCAAGATAGCGGGAGACGGATACTACGAGCAGTACTTC.